This passage covers 11 T cell receptor beta chains from one sample sequenced in a study of beta chain features in type 1 diabetes. Every isolated RNA sample was fully reverse transcribed, so sequencing captured expressed TCRB transcripts. The data were produced by immunoSEQ multiplex PCR, yet TCRdb's version contains in-frame clones alone and is incomplete. In the table there are hundreds of thousands of clones, around 15% of which are singletons. The source material was naive CD4+ T cells from blood. These receptors all stem from a man aged 18 to 30 in good health.

The J gene is TRBJ1-1, the V gene TRBV4-3; TRBD1 agrees at 7 bases. CDR1 and CDR2 from the germline V gene are LGHNA and YSLEER. J was trimmed by 7 bases and V by 5 bases; bases with no gene match: 4. The CDR3 is 12 residues long. In DNA, the CDR3 is TGCGCCAGCAGCAAGCAGGGGGGTGAAGCTTTCTTT. Translation gives CASSKQGGEAFF.

This clone has a handful of counts. The rearrangement links TRBV29-1 to TRBJ1-2; no clear D gene. The CDR3 extends over 13 amino acids. The germline CDR1 and CDR2 sequences are SQVTM and ANQGSEA. Trimming removed 3 bases at V and 5 bases at J, with 13 bases between. The CDR3 region has the DNA TGCAGCGTTGAGTACGGACGGCGGTATGGCTACACCTTC. This translates into CSVEYGRRYGYTF.

The table lists this clone with a count of one. The chain uses TRBV6-4 and TRBJ2-1, with D tentatively TRBD1 (5 bases). Per germline, CDR1 MRHNA and CDR2 SNTAGT. Trimming cost V 5 bases and J 0 bases, with 11 bases left between them. The CDR3 totals 15 residues. CDR3 DNA: TGTGCCAGCAGTTTGACAGAGAGCTCCTACAATGAGCAGTTCTTC. Translating gives CASSLTESSYNEQFF.

This clone was seen only a few times. The CDR3 protein is CASSTQREVAKNIQYF. CDR3 nucleotide sequence: TGTGCCAGCAGCACCCAGCGGGAGGTAGCCAAAAACATTCAGTACTTC. The rearrangement links TRBV7-2 to TRBJ2-4, with 9 bases that match TRBD2. Germline V CDR1 and CDR2: SGHTA, FQGNSA. Trimming removed 5 bases from V and 0 bases from J; junction bases left unmatched: 5. The CDR3 loop spans 16 amino acids.

This clone was detected a few times. The chain uses TRBV29-1 and TRBJ2-7, with 7 bases identical to TRBD1. The J segment lost 8 bases and the V segment lost 4 bases, leaving 14 bases of the junction unmatched. This CDR3 has 14 amino acids. The germline gives CDR1 SQVTM, CDR2 ANQGSEA. The CDR3 region is CSVVKGTAYGKQYF. The CDR3 bases are TGCAGCGTTGTAAAAGGGACAGCCTACGGGAAGCAGTACTTC.

This clone turned up a few times. This chain links TRBV5-4 with TRBJ2-5, with D perhaps TRBD2 (5 bases). Per germline, CDR1 SGHNT and CDR2 YYREEE (reference sequence). Trimming took off 4 bases at V and 2 bases at J, with 15 bases between the two ends. The CDR3 runs 15 residues. The CDR3 nucleotides are TGTGCCAGCAGCCCGATAGACGGAGGTCAAGAGACCCAGTACTTC. This sequence encodes CASSPIDGGQETQYF.

This clone was detected only a few times. The chain recombines TRBV19 with TRBJ1-2; 9 bases match TRBD1. After removal of 5 bases from V and 6 bases from J, the junction contained 10 bases not matched to a gene. Germline CDR1 reads LNHDA; CDR2 reads SQIVND (reference sequence). The CDR3 loop spans 15 amino acids. CDR3 amino acids: CASSLGTGRTNGYTF. The DNA for the CDR3 is TGTGCCAGTAGTTTGGGGACAGGGAGGACGAATGGCTACACCTTC. Using reference TRBV19 and TRBJ1-2 for the parts outside the CDR3, the full variable domain is DGGITQSPKYLFRKEGQNVTLSCEQNLNHDAMYWYRQDPGQGLRLIYYSQIVNDFQKGDIAEGYSVSREKKESFPLTVTSAQKNPTAFYLCASSLGTGRTNGYTFGSGTRLTVV.

This clone occurred a few times. The CDR3 DNA is TGTGCCAGCAGTGACCCAGGGGACGGGTCAGAGACCCAGTACTTC. Amino acid sequence: CASSDPGDGSETQYF. The rearrangement links TRBV25-1 to TRBJ2-5, with D perhaps matching TRBD1 (6 bases). Germline V lookup: CDR1 MGHDK, CDR2 SYGVNS. V lost 3 bases to trimming and J lost 4 bases, with 15 bases between them. CDR3 size: 15 residues.

This chain uses TRBV4-3 with TRBJ1-2; no reliable D call. V dropped 0 bases and J dropped 7 bases, with 15 bases sitting between them. CDR3 length: 15 amino acids. Germline values: CDR1 LGHNA, CDR2 YSLEER. Here the CDR3 reads CASSQDDRGRGGYTF. The CDR3, as DNA: TGCGCCAGCAGCCAAGACGATCGGGGTAGAGGTGGCTACACCTTC.

The rearrangement uses TRBV6-6 and TRBJ2-1, with D unclear. CDR1 is MNHNY and CDR2 is SVGAGI in the germline V gene (reference sequence). V was cut by 6 bases and J by 0 bases, with 12 bases left in between. CDR3 length: 15 residues. CDR3 amino acids: CASRGTRDSYNEQFF. The CDR3 DNA reads as TGTGCCAGCAGGGGAACACGAGACTCCTACAATGAGCAGTTCTTC.

This clone was seen only a few times. The genes are TRBV5-1 and TRBJ2-2; a possible D gene is TRBD2 (6 bases). CDR3 size: 15 residues. Germline assignment: CDR1 SGHRS and CDR2 YFSETQ. V was cut by 1 base and J by 1 base, with 8 bases left in between. The CDR3 DNA follows: TGCGCCAGCAGCTTGTTGCGGGAGAACACCGGGGAGCTGTTTTTT. It translates to CASSLLRENTGELFF.